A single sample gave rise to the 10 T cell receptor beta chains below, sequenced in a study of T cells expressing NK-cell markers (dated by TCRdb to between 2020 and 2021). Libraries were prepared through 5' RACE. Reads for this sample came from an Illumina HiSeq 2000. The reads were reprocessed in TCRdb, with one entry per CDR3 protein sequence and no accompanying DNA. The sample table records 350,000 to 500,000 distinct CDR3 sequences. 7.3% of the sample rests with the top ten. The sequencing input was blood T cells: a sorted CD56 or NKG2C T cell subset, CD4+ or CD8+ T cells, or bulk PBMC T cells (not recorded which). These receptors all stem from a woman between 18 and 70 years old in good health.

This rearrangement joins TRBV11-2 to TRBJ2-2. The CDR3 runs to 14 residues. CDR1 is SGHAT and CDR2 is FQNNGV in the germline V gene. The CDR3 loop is CASSLAENTGELFF.

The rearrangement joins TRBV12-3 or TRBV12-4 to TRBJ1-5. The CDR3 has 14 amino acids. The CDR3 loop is CASSFNPGWQPQHF.

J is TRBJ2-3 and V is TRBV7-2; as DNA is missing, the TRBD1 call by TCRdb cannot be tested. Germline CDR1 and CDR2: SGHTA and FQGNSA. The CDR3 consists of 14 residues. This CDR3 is CASSLVVNPPTQYF.

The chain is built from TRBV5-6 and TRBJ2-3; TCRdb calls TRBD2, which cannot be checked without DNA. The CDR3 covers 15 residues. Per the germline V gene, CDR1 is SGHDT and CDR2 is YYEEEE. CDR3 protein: CASSRSSGGPDTQYF.

The CDR3 reads CAVQGTGNTIYF. This chain links TRBV6-6 with TRBJ1-3; the D call from TCRdb, TRBD1, cannot be confirmed without DNA. Germline CDR1 MNHNY, CDR2 SVGAGI (reference sequence). This CDR3 comprises 12 residues.

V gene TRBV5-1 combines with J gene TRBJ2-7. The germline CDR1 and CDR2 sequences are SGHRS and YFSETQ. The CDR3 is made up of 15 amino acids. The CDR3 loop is CASSLLAGNSYEQYF.

CDR3 residues: CSAQPSSYNEQFF. The rearrangement joins TRBV20-1 to TRBJ2-1. Per the germline V gene, CDR1 is DFQATT and CDR2 is SNEGSKA (reference sequence). The CDR3 totals 13 residues.

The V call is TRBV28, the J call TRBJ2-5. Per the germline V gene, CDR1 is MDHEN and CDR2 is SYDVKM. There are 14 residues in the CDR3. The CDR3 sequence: CASSPNTVQETQYF.

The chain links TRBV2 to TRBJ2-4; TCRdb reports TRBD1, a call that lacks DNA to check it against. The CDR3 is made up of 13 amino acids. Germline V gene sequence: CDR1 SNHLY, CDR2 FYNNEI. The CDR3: CASRRTGDDIQYF. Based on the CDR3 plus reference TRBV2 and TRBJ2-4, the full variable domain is EPEVTQTPSHQVTQMGQEVILRCVPISNHLYFYWYRQILGQKVEFLVSFYNNEISEKSEIFDDQFSVERPDGSNFTLKIRSTKLEDSAMYFCASRRTGDDIQYFGAGTRLSVL.

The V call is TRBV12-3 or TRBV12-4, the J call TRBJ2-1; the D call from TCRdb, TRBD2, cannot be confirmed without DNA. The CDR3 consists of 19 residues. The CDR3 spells CASSLRLAGGRALGNEQFF.